This T cell receptor (beta chain) was captured in a study of shared clonotypes between healthy human individuals. Looking at the study overall: The cohort had a couple of women and three men, ages 18 to 49. Points from the study as a whole: Only blood was sampled, and tissue TCR repertoires likely differ from blood ones.

Note on this clone: Its antigen is not known.

Using immunoSEQ multiplex PCR, the repertoire was profiled, and TCRdb retains in-frame clones only, with some absent. The sample records approximately 840,000 clones, 96% being singletons. This CDR3 spans 15 amino acids. V was cut by 7 bases and J by 5 bases, with 21 bases left in between. Germline CDR1 SGDLS, CDR2 YYNGEE. CD8 cells regarded as naive lacked CD45RO, were positively chosen for CCR7, and omitted terminally differentiated effector memory CD45RA+ cells. All donors were Caucasian adults living in Nashville, Tennessee. Sequenced input: naive CD8+ T cells sorted from blood. The sequence came from a man under 40 in good health. The chain employs TRBV9 and TRBJ1-1, with unresolved D. The CDR3 is CASSSVGQMETEAFF. In DNA form, the CDR3 reads TGTGCCAGCTCGAGCGTAGGGCAGATGGAAACTGAAGCTTTCTTT. Full variable domain (rest looked up from reference TRBV9 and TRBJ1-1): DSGVTQTPKHLITATGQRVTLRCSPRSGDLSVYWYQQSLDQGLQFLIQYYNGEERAKGNILERFSAQQFPDLHSELNLSSLELGDSALYFCASSSVGQMETEAFFGQGTRLTVV.